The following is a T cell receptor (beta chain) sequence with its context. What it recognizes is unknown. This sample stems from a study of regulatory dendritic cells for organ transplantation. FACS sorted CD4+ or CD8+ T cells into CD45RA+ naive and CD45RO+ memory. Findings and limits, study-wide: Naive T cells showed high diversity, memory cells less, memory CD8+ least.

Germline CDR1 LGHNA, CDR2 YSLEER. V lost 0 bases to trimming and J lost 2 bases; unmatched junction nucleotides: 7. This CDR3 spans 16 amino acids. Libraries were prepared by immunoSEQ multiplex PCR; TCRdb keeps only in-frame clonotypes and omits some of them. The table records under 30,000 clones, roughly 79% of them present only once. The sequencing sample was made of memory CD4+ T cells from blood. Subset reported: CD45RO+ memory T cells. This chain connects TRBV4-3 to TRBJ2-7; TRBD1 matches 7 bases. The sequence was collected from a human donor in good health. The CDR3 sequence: CASSQDWGTATYEQYF. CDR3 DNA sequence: TGCGCCAGCAGCCAAGATTGGGGGACAGCAACCTACGAGCAGTACTTC.